The next 20 T cell receptor beta chains were all read from a single sample in a study of blood T cell repertoires in COVID-19. The assay was immunoSEQ multiplex PCR, and TCRdb's table has in-frame clones only and misses some. The data contain more than 95,000 clones, 75% to 85% of them singletons. The specimen sequenced was peripheral blood. The receptors stem from a man in his sixties with acute or convalescent COVID-19.

The chain has TRBV11-2 and TRBJ1-1, with TRBD1 identical over 11 bases. The CDR3 consists of 14 residues. Trimming removed 5 bases from V and 4 bases from J; junction bases left unmatched: 3. The germline gives CDR1 SGHAT, CDR2 FQNNGV. CDR3 coding DNA: TGTGCCAGCAGCCGGGACAGGGGGAGCACTGAAGCTTTCTTT. It encodes CASSRDRGSTEAFF.

The V call is TRBV2, the J call TRBJ2-3; no definite D call. CDR1 SNHLY and CDR2 FYNNEI come from the germline V gene. Trimming shortened V by 5 bases and J by 3 bases, and 3 bases separated the two germline ends. The CDR3 extends over 11 amino acids. The CDR3 sequence is CASSRTDTQYF. In nucleotides, the CDR3 is TGTGCCAGCAGTCGGACAGATACGCAGTATTTT.

The chain carries TRBV10-3 and TRBJ2-7; TRBD2 might be the D (6 bases). The CDR3 contains 15 residues. Deletions cut 3 bases from V and 3 bases from J, with 15 bases between. CDR1 is ENHRY, CDR2 SYGVKD, per germline. CDR3 in amino acids: CAISELPGDFYEQYF. Here the CDR3 DNA reads TGTGCCATCAGTGAACTTCCGGGAGACTTCTACGAGCAGTACTTC.

This clone came up a few times. The V gene is TRBV7-3, the J gene TRBJ2-3; D not certain. Germline values: CDR1 SGHTA, CDR2 FQGTGA. The CDR3 has 14 amino acids. Trimming cost V 3 bases and J 3 bases, with 10 bases left between them. For the CDR3, the DNA is TGTGCCAGCAGCTTTGCGCCCGGGACAGATACGCAGTATTTT. Translation gives CASSFAPGTDTQYF. Using reference TRBV7-3 and TRBJ2-3 for the parts outside the CDR3, the full variable domain is GAGVSQTPSNKVTEKGKYVELRCDPISGHTALYWYRQSLGQGPEFLIYFQGTGAADDSGLPNDRFFAVRPEGSVSTLKIQRTERGDSAVYLCASSFAPGTDTQYFGPGTRLTVL.

This clone was observed once. The V and J genes are TRBV7-9 and TRBJ1-2; 9 bases map to TRBD1. The CDR3 runs 15 residues. Germline CDR1 is SEHNR and CDR2 is FQNEAQ (reference sequence). J gave up 4 bases and V 0 bases, and 3 bases lay outside the gene matches. The CDR3: CASSLALDRGYGYTF. The CDR3 coding sequence is TGTGCCAGCAGCTTAGCGTTGGACAGGGGCTATGGCTACACCTTC.

The chain couples TRBV10-3 to TRBJ2-1, with 9 bases lining up with TRBD2. The V segment lost 9 bases and the J segment 7 bases; nucleotides outside the gene matches: 10. The germline CDR1 and CDR2 sequences are ENHRY and SYGVKD. The CDR3 is 14 amino acids. The CDR3 DNA is TGTGCCATTTCGAACGCGGGAGGGTCTAATGAGCAGTTCTTC. This encodes CAISNAGGSNEQFF.

The V and J genes are TRBV24-1 and TRBJ2-5, with 9 bases lining up with TRBD1. Germline assignment: CDR1 KGHDR and CDR2 SFDVKD. V shed 3 bases, J shed 6 bases, and the junction held 7 bases outside the gene matches. The CDR3 covers 15 residues. The CDR3 DNA reads as TGTGCCACCAGTGATGGAACACAGGGGGCGAAGACCCAGTACTTC. The encoded protein is CATSDGTQGAKTQYF.

This chain uses TRBV30 with TRBJ2-3; 7 bases are shared with TRBD1. V was pared by 4 bases and J by 0 bases, with 4 bases of the junction left unmatched. Germline V gene lookup returns CDR1 GTSNPN and CDR2 SVGIG (reference sequence). The CDR3 consists of 14 residues. CDR3 protein: CAWNRGYSTDTQYF. The CDR3 nucleotides are TGTGCCTGGAACAGGGGTTATAGCACAGATACGCAGTATTTT.

This clone was seen only once. The V and J genes are TRBV7-9 and TRBJ1-5; D gene unclear. V lost 2 bases, J lost 0 bases, and 11 bases lay in between. CDR3 length: 16 amino acids. CDR1 is SEHNR and CDR2 is FQNEAQ in the germline V gene (reference sequence). The CDR3 sequence is CASSLTGGNSNQPQHF. The CDR3 DNA reads TGTGCCAGCAGCTTAACCGGCGGTAATAGCAATCAGCCCCAGCATTTT.

V usage is TRBV30 and J usage is TRBJ1-5; no clear D gene. V dropped 3 bases and J dropped 0 bases, with 9 bases sitting between them. Per germline, CDR1 GTSNPN and CDR2 SVGIG (reference sequence). The CDR3 is 14 residues long. DNA for the CDR3: TGTGCCTGGAGCTCCCAGATTAGCAATCAGCCCCAGCATTTT. This translates into CAWSSQISNQPQHF.

The chain has TRBV12-5 and TRBJ2-7; 8 positions match TRBD1. The V gene end was trimmed by 5 bases and the J gene end by 3 bases; junction bases not matched to a gene: 9. The CDR3 contains 15 residues. Germline CDR1 and CDR2: LGHNT and FRNRAP. The CDR3 sequence is CASGARQGPNYEQYF. In DNA, the CDR3 is TGTGCTAGTGGTGCCCGACAGGGGCCGAACTACGAGCAGTACTTC. The entire variable domain, with the rest obtained from reference TRBV12-5 and TRBJ2-7, is as follows: DARVTQTPRHKVTEMGQEVTMRCQPILGHNTVFWYRQTMMQGLELLAYFRNRAPLDDSGMPKDRFSAEMPDATLATLKIQPSEPRDSAVYFCASGARQGPNYEQYFGPGTRLTVT.

This chain connects TRBV7-3 to TRBJ1-2; no firm D call. Per the germline V gene, CDR1 is SGHTA and CDR2 is FQGTGA. The length of the CDR3 is 13 residues. V gave up 1 base and J gave up 7 bases, with 10 bases separating them. The CDR3 sequence is CASSLNPGGGYTF. CDR3 DNA: TGTGCCAGCAGCTTAAACCCCGGCGGTGGCTACACCTTC. Full variable domain (rest looked up from reference TRBV7-3 and TRBJ1-2): GAGVSQTPSNKVTEKGKYVELRCDPISGHTALYWYRQSLGQGPEFLIYFQGTGAADDSGLPNDRFFAVRPEGSVSTLKIQRTERGDSAVYLCASSLNPGGGYTFGSGTRLTVV.

The chain has TRBV11-2 and TRBJ2-3; no firm D call. Trimming removed 2 bases at V and 5 bases at J, with 5 bases between. Germline-derived CDR1 and CDR2 are SGHAT and FQNNGV. The CDR3 loop spans 12 amino acids. The CDR3 protein is CASSLRRDTQYF. The CDR3 DNA reads as TGTGCCAGCAGCTTAAGGAGAGATACGCAGTATTTT. Together with reference TRBV11-2 and TRBJ2-3, the CDR3 gives the full variable domain: EAGVAQSPRYKIIEKRQSVAFWCNPISGHATLYWYQQILGQGPKLLIQFQNNGVVDDSQLPKDRFSAERLKGVDSTLKIQPAKLEDSAVYLCASSLRRDTQYFGPGTRLTVL.

The chain uses TRBV10-3 and TRBJ1-1; TRBD1 agrees at 9 bases. Germline CDR1 ENHRY, CDR2 SYGVKD. The J segment lost 4 bases and the V segment lost 6 bases, leaving 9 bases of the junction unmatched. CDR3 length: 15 amino acids. The CDR3 is CAISDPQGARTEAFF. CDR3 nucleotide sequence: TGTGCCATCAGCGACCCACAGGGGGCGCGCACTGAAGCTTTCTTT.

This clone was observed a handful of times. This rearrangement joins TRBV6-1 to TRBJ2-6; 10 nucleotides align to TRBD2. The junction had 8 bases not matched to a gene; V was cut back by 4 bases and J by 2 bases. The germline CDR1 and CDR2 sequences are MNHNS and SASEGT. There are 18 residues in the CDR3. DNA for the CDR3: TGTGCCAGCAGTGTGTCTAGCGGGGGCGGGACTGGGGCCAACGTCCTGACTTTC. Translated: CASSVSSGGGTGANVLTF.

The chain carries TRBV7-2 and TRBJ1-5; D not resolved. Trimming shortened V by 1 base and J by 5 bases, and 18 bases separated the two germline ends. CDR3 size: 17 residues. Germline CDR1 SGHTA, CDR2 FQGNSA. CDR3 sequence reads: CASSLGLIRGSDQPQHF. DNA for the CDR3: TGTGCCAGCAGCTTAGGATTAATTCGAGGAAGCGATCAGCCCCAGCATTTT.

The chain carries TRBV29-1 and TRBJ1-2; D ambiguous. Germline lookup yields CDR1 SQVTM and CDR2 ANQGSEA. V dropped 1 base and J dropped 3 bases, with 21 bases sitting between them. There are 17 residues in the CDR3. The CDR3 DNA is TGCAGCGTTGAAGGGATGGGGTGGAGGGCGCGCGACTATGGCTACACCTTC. Translating gives CSVEGMGWRARDYGYTF.

V and J are TRBV5-4 and TRBJ2-6; D remains ambiguous. From germline, CDR1 is SGHNT and CDR2 YYREEE (reference sequence). Trimming shortened V by 0 bases and J by 4 bases, and 8 bases separated the two germline ends. The CDR3 is 15 amino acids. The CDR3 region has the DNA TGTGCCAGCAGCTTGGGACAAATCGGGGCCAACGTCCTGACTTTC. Translation gives CASSLGQIGANVLTF. The entire variable domain, with the rest obtained from reference TRBV5-4 and TRBJ2-6, is as follows: ETGVTQSPTHLIKTRGQQVTLRCSSQSGHNTVSWYQQALGQGPQFIFQYYREEENGRGNFPPRFSGLQFPNYSSELNVNALELDDSALYLCASSLGQIGANVLTFGAGSRLTVL.

The chain carries TRBV6-5 and TRBJ1-1; D might be TRBD1 (6 bases). V was pared by 6 bases and J by 4 bases, with 12 bases between. CDR1 and CDR2 (germline): MNHEY, SVGAGI. The CDR3 contains 13 residues. CDR3 DNA sequence: TGTGCCAGCAGAACAGGGATAGGCACTGAAGCTTTCTTT. Translating gives CASRTGIGTEAFF.

This sequence joins TRBV5-6 and TRBJ2-1; 7 nucleotides agree with TRBD2. Germline CDR1 is SGHDT and CDR2 is YYEEEE. This CDR3 contains 16 residues. The trim removed 0 bases at V and 2 bases at J, leaving 5 bases unmatched. This CDR3 reads CASSLGSLATYNEQFF. CDR3 sequence (DNA): TGTGCCAGCAGCTTGGGCTCACTAGCGACCTACAATGAGCAGTTCTTC.